These 26 T cell receptor beta chains originate from one sample sequenced in a study of monozygotic twins with inflammatory bowel disease. TCRdb re-called the 5' RACE reads and gives one entry per CDR3 protein, without DNA. Its clone listing holds 330,000 or so distinct CDR3 sequences. Sequenced: blood. All receptors come from a human donor with ulcerative colitis or Crohn's disease, or a healthy co-twin of an affected twin (not recorded which).

The chain uses TRBV11-2 and TRBJ1-2. Per the germline V gene, CDR1 is SGHAT and CDR2 is FQNNGV. This CDR3 region has 13 residues. The CDR3 is CASSQSPQYGYTF.

V gene TRBV7-8 combines with J gene TRBJ2-3; TCRdb gives TRBD2 as the D gene, but with no DNA this cannot be confirmed. Germline loops: CDR1 SGHVS, CDR2 FQNEAQ. The CDR3 sequence is 16 residues long. CDR3 protein: CASSLLLGSKTDTQYF.

The chain uses TRBV30 and TRBJ2-7. There are 13 residues in the CDR3. Per germline, CDR1 GTSNPN and CDR2 SVGIG (reference sequence). CDR3 sequence reads: CAWSVRKAHEQYF.

The rearrangement joins TRBV12-3 or TRBV12-4 to TRBJ2-2; lacking DNA, the TRBD2 call made by TCRdb goes unchecked. This CDR3 is built from 15 residues. This chain's CDR3 is CASNFRDSNTGELFF.

The V and J genes are TRBV11-2 and TRBJ2-7; TCRdb's D call of TRBD1 is untestable without DNA. Germline V gene sequence: CDR1 SGHAT, CDR2 FQNNGV. The CDR3 has 15 amino acids. CDR3 loop: CASSLVGTRYYEQYF.

CDR3 sequence: CASSPLSGGSSYNEQFF. The chain employs TRBV11-2 and TRBJ2-1; without DNA, the TCRdb call of TRBD1 cannot be checked. This CDR3 has 17 amino acids. From germline, CDR1 is SGHAT and CDR2 FQNNGV.

The rearrangement uses TRBV11-2 and TRBJ2-1; there is no DNA to check the TCRdb D call of TRBD2. CDR1 SGHAT and CDR2 FQNNGV come from the germline V gene. The CDR3 is 18 amino acids. CDR3 amino acids: CASSLGRPELAGDNEQFF. The whole variable domain, filled in from reference TRBV11-2 and TRBJ2-1, reads EAGVAQSPRYKIIEKRQSVAFWCNPISGHATLYWYQQILGQGPKLLIQFQNNGVVDDSQLPKDRFSAERLKGVDSTLKIQPAKLEDSAVYLCASSLGRPELAGDNEQFFGPGTRLTVL.

The chain recombines TRBV28 with TRBJ1-4; there is no DNA to check the TCRdb D call of TRBD1. This CDR3 has 15 residues. Germline-derived CDR1 and CDR2 are MDHEN and SYDVKM. The CDR3 here is CASSSPWGQGEKLFF.

The chain couples TRBV2 to TRBJ1-4. CDR3 size: 11 residues. Germline loops: CDR1 SNHLY, CDR2 FYNNEI. This chain's CDR3 is CASSALEKLFF. The full variable domain, in which reference TRBV2 and TRBJ1-4 provide the parts outside the CDR3, is EPEVTQTPSHQVTQMGQEVILRCVPISNHLYFYWYRQILGQKVEFLVSFYNNEISEKSEIFDDQFSVERPDGSNFTLKIRSTKLEDSAMYFCASSALEKLFFGSGTQLSVL.

The rearrangement uses TRBV12-3 or TRBV12-4 and TRBJ2-7; the TCRdb call, TRBD1, lacks DNA for checking. The CDR3 loop spans 14 amino acids. The CDR3 is CASSPRDSHYEQYF.

The chain joins TRBV2 to TRBJ2-3; TCRdb returns TRBD1, unconfirmable since there is no DNA. The CDR3 runs 15 residues. The germline V gene encodes CDR1 SNHLY and CDR2 FYNNEI. The CDR3 loop reads CASSGAGVDTDTQYF.

This chain connects TRBV28 to TRBJ1-6; TCRdb calls TRBD1, which cannot be checked without DNA. The CDR3 consists of 13 residues. Germline CDR1 is MDHEN and CDR2 is SYDVKM. CDR3 in amino acids: CASSYQGPGSLHF.

V gene TRBV29-1 combines with J gene TRBJ2-2; the D gene TCRdb calls, TRBD2, cannot be checked with no DNA. The germline V gene has CDR1 SQVTM and CDR2 ANQGSEA. CDR3 size: 16 residues. The CDR3 protein is CSARGLAGDGGGELFF.

The V call is TRBV7-2, the J call TRBJ2-5; TCRdb names TRBD1, which stays unverified in the absence of DNA. CDR3 length equals 15 residues. The V gene's germline CDR1 is SGHTA and CDR2 FQGNSA. CDR3: CASSLEGIPEETQYF.

The chain links TRBV20-1 to TRBJ2-7; TCRdb's D gene call, TRBD1, goes unchecked for lack of DNA. This CDR3 comprises 13 residues. Germline V gene lookup returns CDR1 DFQATT and CDR2 SNEGSKA (reference sequence). The CDR3 loop reads CSALRDNLYEQYF.

The chain joins TRBV11-2 to TRBJ2-2; without DNA, the TCRdb call of TRBD1 cannot be checked. The CDR3 runs to 18 residues. Germline V gene sequence: CDR1 SGHAT, CDR2 FQNNGV. The CDR3 reads CASSLGGYGGKDTGELFF.

The chain links TRBV7-3 to TRBJ1-1; TCRdb outputs TRBD1, but without DNA this stays unchecked. The CDR3 totals 14 residues. Germline V gives CDR1 SGHTA, CDR2 FQGTGA. The CDR3 is CASSPTGKPFEAFF.

The chain recombines TRBV7-3 with TRBJ2-1; TCRdb's D call, TRBD1, is unchecked because there is no DNA. The CDR3 extends over 14 amino acids. The V gene's germline CDR1 is SGHTA and CDR2 FQGTGA. The CDR3 here is CASSFRGQNNEQFF.

The chain combines TRBV29-1 with TRBJ2-7; TCRdb reports TRBD2, a call that lacks DNA to check it against. This CDR3 region has 13 residues. Germline V lookup: CDR1 SQVTM, CDR2 ANQGSEA. The CDR3 loop reads CSVQTSGSYEQYF.

This chain joins TRBV11-1 and TRBJ2-3; TCRdb's D gene call, TRBD1, goes unchecked for lack of DNA. The CDR3 covers 16 residues. Germline values: CDR1 SGHAT, CDR2 FQDESV (reference sequence). The CDR3 protein is CASATISPGATDTQYF.

The gene calls are TRBV7-2 and TRBJ2-1; TCRdb's D gene call, TRBD1, goes unchecked for lack of DNA. This CDR3 spans 15 amino acids. The germline CDR1 and CDR2 sequences are SGHTA and FQGNSA. CDR3 amino acids: CASCFRDSPYNEQFF.

The J gene is TRBJ1-1, the V gene TRBV9. The CDR3 has 15 amino acids. Per the germline V gene, CDR1 is SGDLS and CDR2 is YYNGEE. The CDR3 loop is CASSVVTGWTPEAFF.

The chain has TRBV4-2 and TRBJ1-2; TCRdb's D call, TRBD1, is unchecked because there is no DNA. CDR3 size: 15 residues. CDR1 is LGHNA, CDR2 YNFKEQ, per germline. CDR3 protein: CASSQEGQGRYGYTF.

This chain uses TRBV28 with TRBJ2-7; lacking DNA, the TRBD1 call made by TCRdb goes unchecked. The CDR3 totals 14 residues. Germline CDR1 is MDHEN and CDR2 is SYDVKM. CDR3 loop: CASSPDRYSYEQYF.

The chain is built from TRBV7-2 and TRBJ2-7; the TRBD1 assignment by TCRdb is unverifiable without DNA. Germline V gene lookup returns CDR1 SGHTA and CDR2 FQGNSA. The CDR3 runs 16 residues. The chain's CDR3 is CASSSGDGLLAYEQYF.

The chain has TRBV5-1 and TRBJ1-4. Germline values: CDR1 SGHRS, CDR2 YFSETQ. This CDR3 region has 14 residues. CDR3 sequence: CASSLGTVNEKLFF.